This passage covers 22 T cell receptor beta chains from one sample sequenced in a study of control samples from healthy donors and cancer patients. Sequenced by immunoSEQ multiplex PCR; TCRdb stores in-frame clones only, minus some. This table holds over 60,000 clones, 75% to 85% found once. Sequencing was performed on blood. The receptors stem from a man in his forties in good health.

This sequence joins TRBV7-9 and TRBJ2-7, with 12 bases matching TRBD1. This CDR3 is built from 15 residues. Trimming cost V 5 bases and J 4 bases; bases outside gene matches: 6. The germline V gene has CDR1 SEHNR and CDR2 FQNEAQ (reference sequence). The CDR3 sequence: CASSPGTGGSYEQYF. The CDR3 DNA follows: TGTGCCAGCAGCCCGGGGACAGGGGGCAGTTACGAGCAGTACTTC.

The CDR3: CASSAGQATSPLHF. CDR3 sequence (DNA): TGTGCCAGCTCAGCGGGACAGGCCACTTCACCCCTCCACTTT. The chain is built from TRBV18 and TRBJ1-6; 8 positions match TRBD1. Trimming at V came to 5 bases and at J to 9 bases, leaving 6 bases not matched to a gene. CDR3 length: 14 residues. Germline V gene lookup returns CDR1 KGHSH and CDR2 LQKENI. The variable domain in full, with the rest retrieved from reference TRBV18 and TRBJ1-6, is NAGVMQNPRHLVRRRGQEARLRCSPMKGHSHVYWYRQLPEEGLKFMVYLQKENIIDESGMPKERFSAEFPKEGPSILRIQQVVRGDSAAYFCASSAGQATSPLHFGNGTRLTVT.

V and J are TRBV4-1 and TRBJ1-5, with a tentative D call TRBD1 (5 bases). CDR1 MGHRA and CDR2 YSYEKL come from the germline V gene. Trimming shortened V by 0 bases and J by 6 bases, and 15 bases separated the two germline ends. The CDR3 has 16 residues. The CDR3 sequence: CASSQESQGVSQPQHF. The DNA for the CDR3 is TGCGCCAGCAGCCAAGAAAGTCAAGGGGTGAGTCAGCCCCAGCATTTT.

This chain links TRBV6-2 or TRBV6-3 with TRBJ2-1; D possibly uses TRBD1 or TRBD2 (6 bases each). The germline V gene encodes CDR1 MNHEY and CDR2 SVGEGT. The CDR3 runs to 12 residues. V lost 9 bases and J lost 8, with 14 bases in between. The CDR3 sequence is CASSEGGYEQFF. In nucleotides, the CDR3 is TGTGCCAGTAGCGAGGGGGGCTATGAGCAGTTCTTC.

V is TRBV18 and J is TRBJ1-2, with D perhaps TRBD1 (5 bases). Between the trimmed V and J ends, which lost 2 bases and 4 bases, there was a span of 11 bases. The CDR3 is 14 amino acids. The germline CDR1 and CDR2 sequences are KGHSH and LQKENI. The CDR3 DNA reads as TGTGCCAGCTCACCATCGACAGATCTCTATGGCTACACCTTC. Protein: CASSPSTDLYGYTF.

This chain links TRBV6-2 or TRBV6-3 with TRBJ1-5; D is perhaps TRBD1 (5 bases). CDR1 and CDR2 (germline): MNHEY, SVGEGT. The CDR3 length is 15 residues. V lost 5 bases and J lost 7, with 18 bases in between. As DNA, the CDR3 is TGTGCCAGCAGTGACGGGACGCCGGGGGGACAGCCCCAGCATTTT. Encoded protein: CASSDGTPGGQPQHF.

V usage is TRBV9 and J usage is TRBJ2-7, with TRBD1 matching over 10 bases. The trim removed 4 bases at V and 2 bases at J, leaving 9 bases unmatched. The germline gives CDR1 SGDLS, CDR2 YYNGEE. CDR3 length: 16 residues. CDR3 in DNA: TGTGCCAGCAGCCCGCAGCCCGGGACAGGGGCCTACGAGCAGTACTTC. This encodes CASSPQPGTGAYEQYF. Full variable domain (rest looked up from reference TRBV9 and TRBJ2-7): DSGVTQTPKHLITATGQRVTLRCSPRSGDLSVYWYQQSLDQGLQFLIQYYNGEERAKGNILERFSAQQFPDLHSELNLSSLELGDSALYFCASSPQPGTGAYEQYFGPGTRLTVT.

The chain links TRBV27 to TRBJ1-1; D gene uncertain. CDR1 is MNHEY and CDR2 is SMNVEV in the germline V gene (reference sequence). V lost 9 bases, J lost 1 base, and 6 bases lay in between. The CDR3 extends over 11 amino acids. The CDR3 coding sequence is TGTGCCAGTTACAGGAACACTGAAGCTTTCTTT. Translation gives CASYRNTEAFF.

The chain carries TRBV4-2 and TRBJ2-5; TRBD2 matches at 7 bases. The germline gives CDR1 LGHNA, CDR2 YNFKEQ. J was trimmed by 5 bases and V by 0 bases; bases with no gene match: 15. The CDR3 length is 18 residues. CDR3 region: CASSQESSRGWDGETQYF. The CDR3 nucleotides are TGTGCCAGCAGCCAAGAGAGTTCGCGGGGGTGGGATGGGGAGACCCAGTACTTC.

The genes are TRBV10-3 and TRBJ1-6; no definite D call. This CDR3 has 14 residues. The germline V gene has CDR1 ENHRY and CDR2 SYGVKD. Deletions cut 4 bases from V and 6 bases from J, with 10 bases between. The CDR3 protein is CAISVSGSNSPLHF. The CDR3 DNA sequence: TGTGCCATCAGTGTATCAGGATCTAATTCACCCCTCCACTTT.

This clone has just a few counts. V usage is TRBV29-1 and J usage is TRBJ2-2, with a weak D call TRBD1 (6 bases). Germline CDR1 reads SQVTM; CDR2 reads ANQGSEA. The CDR3 has 16 residues. The V end lost 7 bases, the J end lost 0 bases, and 18 bases lay between the germline ends. In DNA form, the CDR3 reads TGCAGCGCATCTACCGGGACACCCGCGAACACCGGGGAGCTGTTTTTT. Its protein is CSASTGTPANTGELFF.

V and J are TRBV11-2 and TRBJ2-1; tentative D call: TRBD1 (5 bases). CDR3 size: 14 residues. Trimming pared 5 bases from V and 4 bases from J, leaving 12 bases between. Germline-derived CDR1 and CDR2 are SGHAT and FQNNGV. The CDR3 protein is CASSRSGIYNEQFF. Here the CDR3 DNA reads TGTGCCAGCAGCAGATCAGGGATTTACAATGAGCAGTTCTTC.

The V gene is TRBV7-6, the J gene TRBJ1-3, with D perhaps matching TRBD1 (5 bases). This CDR3 has 17 residues. V dropped 2 bases and J dropped 1 base, with 15 bases sitting between them. CDR1 is SGHVS and CDR2 is FNYEAQ in the germline V gene. The CDR3 DNA follows: TGTGCCAGCAGCTTATCCTCGGGGCAAGCATCTGGAAACACCATATATTTT. Translation gives CASSLSSGQASGNTIYF.

The chain joins TRBV6-6 to TRBJ1-2; maybe TRBD1 (6 bases). This CDR3 contains 13 residues. Trimming removed 7 bases at V and 4 bases at J, with 13 bases between. The germline CDR1 and CDR2 sequences are MNHNY and SVGAGI (reference sequence). The CDR3 coding sequence is TGTGCCAGCATTACAACAGGGACCTATGGCTACACCTTC. Its protein is CASITTGTYGYTF.

This clone was recorded only once. The chain couples TRBV6-5 to TRBJ1-6; 7 bases are shared with TRBD1. The CDR3 extends over 15 amino acids. Germline V gene sequence: CDR1 MNHEY, CDR2 SVGAGI. Losses at the gene ends were 6 bases for V and 8 bases for J; bases not matched to a gene: 10. The CDR3: CASSPRTGGHSPLHF. CDR3 in DNA: TGTGCCAGCAGCCCGCGGACAGGCGGGCATTCACCCCTCCACTTT.

Comment on this clone: This same CDR3 is encoded by further DNA sequences in the sample. V is TRBV6-5 and J is TRBJ2-5; D not certain. CDR3 length: 12 residues. Looked up from germline, CDR1 is MNHEY and CDR2 is SVGAGI. Trimming cost V 0 bases and J 4 bases, with 3 bases left between them. This chain's CDR3 is CASSYSGETQYF. The CDR3 nucleotides are TGTGCCAGCAGTTACTCGGGAGAGACCCAGTACTTC.

The rearrangement uses TRBV6-5 and TRBJ2-7; D is perhaps TRBD2 (6 bases). Germline V CDR1 and CDR2: MNHEY, SVGAGI. Trimming cost V 2 bases and J 0 bases, with 8 bases left between them. This CDR3 spans 14 amino acids. CDR3 loop: CASSYGRSSYEQYF. The CDR3 nucleotides are TGTGCCAGCAGTTACGGGAGGAGCTCCTACGAGCAGTACTTC.

The gene calls are TRBV18 and TRBJ2-5; D may be TRBD1 (6 bases). From germline, CDR1 is KGHSH and CDR2 LQKENI. The CDR3 consists of 13 residues. V lost 4 bases and J lost 3, with 9 bases in between. The CDR3 bases are TGTGCCAGCTCACAGGGGGTGGAAGAGACCCAGTACTTC. Translating it yields CASSQGVEETQYF.

The sample holds one count of this clone. The rearrangement links TRBV5-1 to TRBJ2-7, with a possible D match to TRBD1 (6 bases). The CDR3 loop spans 15 amino acids. The V and J ends lost 1 base and 4 bases respectively, with 15 bases between them. Germline V gene data show CDR1 as SGHRS and CDR2 as YFSETQ. The CDR3 nucleotides are TGCGCCAGCAGCTTGAGCCTGGGGGCATCTTACGAGCAGTACTTC. Translated, it gives CASSLSLGASYEQYF.

This rearrangement joins TRBV7-2 to TRBJ1-5; no reliable D call. The V gene's germline CDR1 is SGHTA and CDR2 FQGNSA. Trimming cost V 4 bases and J 4 bases, with 8 bases left between them. This CDR3 is built from 13 residues. The CDR3 loop is CASSSLDNQPQHF. Written as DNA, the CDR3 is TGTGCCAGCAGCTCCCTTGATAATCAGCCCCAGCATTTT. The full variable domain, completed using reference TRBV7-2 and TRBJ1-5, is GAGVSQSPSNKVTEKGKDVELRCDPISGHTALYWYRQSLGQGLEFLIYFQGNSAPDKSGLPSDRFSAERTGGSVSTLTIQRTQQEDSAVYLCASSSLDNQPQHFGDGTRLSIL.

The gene calls are TRBV18 and TRBJ1-3, with D possibly TRBD1 on 5 matching bases. The CDR3 is 16 residues long. Germline V gene lookup returns CDR1 KGHSH and CDR2 LQKENI. Trimming left V 2 bases short and J 2 bases short, with 13 bases between. The CDR3 protein is CASSPTGGITGNTIYF. CDR3 bases: TGTGCCAGCTCACCAACCGGGGGAATAACTGGAAACACCATATATTTT.

The chain combines TRBV18 with TRBJ2-5; D is uncertain. The V and J ends lost 0 bases and 4 bases respectively, with 6 bases between them. CDR3 length: 13 amino acids. Germline lookup yields CDR1 KGHSH and CDR2 LQKENI. This chain's CDR3 is CASSPPGRETQYF. In DNA, the CDR3 is TGTGCCAGCTCACCACCAGGGCGAGAGACCCAGTACTTC.